Following are 21 T cell receptor beta chains from one sample sequenced in a study of Graves' ophthalmopathy and Graves' hyperthyroidism. The study amplified TCR beta CDR3 regions using RNA transcripts. RT-PCR in the first round used HTBI primers; a second-round multiplex PCR followed. TCRdb independently ran MiXCR on the multiplex PCR reads; one entry per CDR3 protein. The sample yields around 660,000 distinct CDR3 sequences, under 50% seen once. Sequencing used peripheral blood. The receptors derive from an adult man with Graves' ophthalmopathy.

Ten or more counts support this clonotype. The chain employs TRBV29-1 and TRBJ2-5, with 15 nucleotides matching TRBD2. The CDR3 extends over 15 amino acids. After removal of 6 bases from V and 4 bases from J, the junction contained 6 bases not matched to a gene. Germline assignment: CDR1 SQVTM and CDR2 ANQGSEA. The CDR3 sequence is CSVDGLAGGRETQYF. The CDR3 DNA reads as TGCAGCGTGGACGGACTAGCGGGGGGGCGAGAGACCCAGTACTTC. Full variable domain (missing parts from reference TRBV29-1 and TRBJ2-5): SAVISQKPSRDICQRGTSLTIQCQVDSQVTMMFWYRQQPGQSLTLIATANQGSEATYESGFVIDKFPISRPNLTFSTLTVSNMSPEDSSIYLCSVDGLAGGRETQYFGPGTRLLVL.

This clonotype was found many times. Written as DNA, the CDR3 is TGTGCCAGCAGCCTGCGGACAGCCCAAAATTCACCCCTCCACTTT. Encoded protein: CASSLRTAQNSPLHF. J is TRBJ1-6 and V is TRBV7-2, with a weak D call TRBD1 (6 bases). V lost 5 bases and J lost 7, with 15 bases in between. Germline assignment: CDR1 SGHTA and CDR2 FQGNSA. The CDR3 has 15 residues.

A single count supports this clonotype. The junction and the germline gene differ at one end; a read error may be behind it. J is TRBJ1-6 and V is TRBV25-1, with 7 positions matching TRBD1. Germline V lookup: CDR1 MGHDK, CDR2 SYGVNS. The CDR3 length is 17 residues. CDR3 sequence: CASSFLARGEYNSPLHF. DNA of the CDR3: TGCGCCAGCAGCTTCCTGGCCAGGGGGGAATATAATTCACCCCTCCACTTT. Full variable domain (outside the CDR3, taken from reference TRBV25-1 and TRBJ1-6): EADIYQTPRYLVIGTGKKITLECSQTMGHDKMYWYQQDPGMELHLIHYSYGVNSTEKGDLSSESTVSRIRTEHFPLTLESARPSHTSQYLCASSFLARGEYNSPLHFGNGTRLTVT.

V gene TRBV2 combines with J gene TRBJ2-7; the match to TRBD2 covers 9 bases. The CDR3 sequence is 16 residues long. After removal of 2 bases from V and 5 bases from J, the junction contained 10 bases not matched to a gene. CDR1 is SNHLY and CDR2 is FYNNEI in the germline V gene. The CDR3 is CASSEWSSGIQDEQYF. For the CDR3, the DNA is TGTGCCAGCAGTGAATGGTCTAGCGGGATCCAGGACGAGCAGTACTTC.

V and J are TRBV29-1 and TRBJ1-2; no firm D call. V lost 0 bases and J 3 bases, leaving 11 bases between the germline ends. The length of the CDR3 is 14 residues. Looked up from germline, CDR1 is SQVTM and CDR2 is ANQGSEA. The CDR3 nucleotides are TGCAGCGTTGAAGATGAGGACTGGGACTATGGCTACACCTTC. It translates to CSVEDEDWDYGYTF.

Comments on this clonotype: A clone one base away is much larger, so this may be a read error. The CDR3, as DNA: TGTGCCAGCAGTTCTTGGGACAGCCAAGAGGCCCAGTACTTC. As protein: CASSSWDSQEAQYF. The chain recombines TRBV12-3 or TRBV12-4 with TRBJ2-5, with TRBD1 matching over 7 bases. This CDR3 region has 14 residues.

J is TRBJ2-7 and V is TRBV10-3; 10 bases are shared with TRBD2. The CDR3 loop spans 15 amino acids. J lost 4 bases, V lost 4 bases, and 7 bases had no gene match. The germline gives CDR1 ENHRY, CDR2 SYGVKD. The chain's CDR3 is CAISGSSGGEYEQYF. As DNA, the CDR3 is TGTGCCATCAGTGGGTCTAGCGGGGGCGAGTACGAGCAGTACTTC.

In regard to this clonotype: Given a much more abundant clone one base away, this may be a read error. The J gene is TRBJ2-5, the V gene TRBV2; maybe TRBD1 (5 bases). Germline V lookup: CDR1 SNHLY, CDR2 FYNNEI. This CDR3 has 13 residues. The CDR3 loop is CASRDSHQETRYF. CDR3 DNA: TGTGCCAGCAGAGACAGTCATCAAGAGACCCGGTACTTC.

In this sample, this clonotype turned up once. The gene calls are TRBV7-6 and TRBJ2-6, with TRBD1 matching 8 bases. V trimming: 5 bases; J trimming: 2 bases; junction bases outside the gene matches: 8. Germline lookup yields CDR1 SGHVS and CDR2 FNYEAQ. This CDR3 contains 17 residues. The CDR3 reads CASSRRGRLPGANVLTF. The CDR3 nucleotides are TGTGCCAGCAGCCGCAGGGGGCGTTTACCTGGGGCCAACGTCCTGACTTTC.

V usage is TRBV9 and J usage is TRBJ2-1, with TRBD2 matching 12 bases. Germline values: CDR1 SGDLS, CDR2 YYNGEE. This CDR3 spans 16 amino acids. Trimming at V came to 2 bases and at J to 1 base, leaving 1 base not matched to a gene. The CDR3 DNA sequence: TGTGCCAGCAGCGTCGGACTAGCGGGGTCCTACAATGAGCAGTTCTTC. It is translated as CASSVGLAGSYNEQFF.

This clonotype was counted only a few times. This chain connects TRBV2 to TRBJ2-7; 8 nucleotides agree with TRBD1. Germline V gene sequence: CDR1 SNHLY, CDR2 FYNNEI. The V and J ends lost 5 bases and 2 bases, in that order; junction bases with no gene match: 5. The length of the CDR3 is 14 residues. The CDR3 nucleotides read TGTGCCAGCAGTCGGGACAGGCTTACCTACGAGCAGTACTTC. Translated, it gives CASSRDRLTYEQYF.

This chain links TRBV15 with TRBJ2-5; 12 bases line up with TRBD2. Germline CDR1 and CDR2: LNHNV and YYDKDF (reference sequence). The CDR3 is 15 residues long. Losses at the gene ends were 3 bases for V and 5 bases for J; bases not matched to a gene: 4. The CDR3 DNA follows: TGTGCCACCAGCAGGCCCGGGACTAGCGGGGAGACCCAGTACTTC. Its protein is CATSRPGTSGETQYF.

About this clonotype: One junction end does not reproduce the germline sequence, and a read error may be involved. V usage is TRBV15 and J usage is TRBJ2-3; TRBD1 matches 7 bases. In germline, CDR1 is LNHNV, CDR2 YYDKDF (reference sequence). The CDR3 has 17 residues. The CDR3 coding sequence is TGTGCCACCAGCGGAGAGCTAGGGGGCATAGAGGCAGATACGCAGTATTTT. Amino acids: CATSGELGGIEADTQYF.

The chain has TRBV20-1 and TRBJ1-4; a possible D gene is TRBD1 (6 bases). V was shortened by 3 bases and J by 5 bases, with 10 bases between the two germline ends. CDR1 and CDR2 (germline): DFQATT, SNEGSKA (reference sequence). The CDR3 loop spans 13 amino acids. The CDR3 nucleotides are TGCAGTGCTAGCGAAGGGGGAAATGAAAAACTGTTTTTT. Translating it yields CSASEGGNEKLFF.

In this sample, this clonotype turned up many times. The chain combines TRBV12-3 or TRBV12-4 with TRBJ2-5; 7 bases map to TRBD2. V dropped 1 base and J dropped 1; count of bases not matched to a gene: 6. CDR3 size: 16 residues. The CDR3: CASSLGAGSLQETQYF. In DNA, the CDR3 is TGTGCCAGCAGTTTAGGAGCGGGGTCGCTCCAAGAGACCCAGTACTTC.

This clonotype was detected many times. The rearrangement links TRBV7-9 to TRBJ1-6, with D uncertain. The CDR3 is 14 residues long. Trimming removed 2 bases at V and 7 bases at J, with 9 bases between. Germline V gene lookup returns CDR1 SEHNR and CDR2 FQNEAQ (reference sequence). The CDR3 loop reads CASSLLTGNSPLHF. The CDR3 coding sequence is TGTGCCAGCAGCTTATTAACGGGGAATTCACCCCTCCACTTT.

This clonotype was seen many times. The chain carries TRBV24-1 and TRBJ1-2; D is ambiguous. The V gene lost 4 bases and the J gene lost 4 bases, with 6 bases spanning the gap. Germline CDR1 KGHDR, CDR2 SFDVKD. This CDR3 is built from 12 residues. DNA for the CDR3: TGTGCCACCAGTGACGGTGCCTATGGCTACACCTTC. This translates into CATSDGAYGYTF.

To note about this clonotype: This may come from a read error, since a much larger clone is one base off. The chain has TRBV20-1 and TRBJ2-7, with TRBD1 as a possible D gene (6 bases). Trimming took off 6 bases at V and 1 base at J, with 16 bases between the two ends. This CDR3 is built from 14 residues. The germline gives CDR1 DFQATT, CDR2 SNEGSKA (reference sequence). This CDR3 reads CSASFMTGSYEQYF. The CDR3, as DNA: TGCAGTGCGTCGTTTATGACAGGTTCCTACGAGCAGTACTTC.

This chain's CDR3 is CASPGQGVSYEQYF. In DNA, the CDR3 is TGTGCCAGCCCGGGACAGGGAGTATCCTACGAGCAGTACTTC. The chain employs TRBV6-5 and TRBJ2-7, with 9 bases aligning to TRBD1. V shed 8 bases, J shed 1 base, and the junction held 6 bases outside the gene matches. CDR3 length: 14 amino acids. CDR1 is MNHEY, CDR2 SVGAGI, per germline.

This sequence joins TRBV6-2 or TRBV6-3 and TRBJ1-1; TRBD1 aligns across 7 bases. V dropped 6 bases and J dropped 5; count of bases not matched to a gene: 12. Germline V gene sequence: CDR1 MNHEY, CDR2 SVGEGT. The CDR3 length is 15 residues. The CDR3 coding sequence is TGTGCCAGCAGACCCGGTACAGGGGTGCAAACTGAAGCTTTCTTT. Its translation is CASRPGTGVQTEAFF.

This clonotype was seen ten or more times. The chain joins TRBV9 to TRBJ2-7; unclear D gene. CDR1 is SGDLS and CDR2 is YYNGEE in the germline V gene. The CDR3 is made up of 13 amino acids. V was clipped by 0 bases and J by 8 bases, with 12 bases between them. CDR3 protein: CASSVAGVSQQYF. As DNA, the CDR3 is TGTGCCAGCAGCGTAGCCGGTGTCAGTCAGCAGTACTTC.